The 3 T cell receptor beta chains below come from one sample, sequenced in a study of T cells after yellow fever vaccination (dated by TCRdb to the late 2010s). The treatment or condition label corresponds to: live attenuated yellow fever vaccine strain. The protocol used for the library was 5' RACE. Reads for this sample came from an Illumina HiSeq 2500. In TCRdb, the public reads were trimmed at Q25 with fastp and aligned with MiXCR, with productive beta chains retained. Rows matching on CDR3 protein sequence are summarized as one entry with the most common DNA and genes. The sample table lists under 70,000 distinct CDR3 sequences, approximately 7% of them with a count of one. The ten largest clones represent approximately 37% of the sample. Specimen: CD8+ T cells sorted from PBMCs, collected on the day of the first yellow fever vaccination. The source of these receptors is a man between 18 and 35 years old who received the YFV17D yellow fever vaccine.

This clonotype has ten or more counts. In DNA form, the CDR3 reads TGTGCCAGCAGCCATTTGACTAGGTCCTACGGGGAGCTGTTTTTT. Translation gives CASSHLTRSYGELFF. The rearrangement uses TRBV7-9 and TRBJ2-2, with D maybe TRBD2 (6 bases). Trimming cost V 5 bases and J 7 bases, with 17 bases left between them. Germline V gene sequence: CDR1 SEHNR, CDR2 FQNEAQ (reference sequence). This CDR3 region has 15 residues.

This clonotype was picked up a small number of times. The gene calls are TRBV7-9 and TRBJ2-1, with TRBD2 matching over 8 bases. Germline CDR1 is SEHNR and CDR2 is FQNEAQ (reference sequence). The V segment lost 8 bases and the J segment 6 bases; nucleotides outside the gene matches: 3. This CDR3 is built from 12 residues. CDR3 loop: CASFRGGNEQFF. DNA of the CDR3: TGTGCCAGCTTTCGGGGGGGCAATGAGCAGTTCTTC.

The gene calls are TRBV4-2 and TRBJ2-1; possible D gene TRBD1, 6 bases. Germline V gives CDR1 LGHNA, CDR2 YNFKEQ. CDR3 size: 14 residues. V gave up 3 bases and J gave up 5 bases, with 11 bases separating them. CDR3 region: CASSQLGANNEQFF. The CDR3 DNA sequence: TGTGCCAGCAGCCAGTTGGGGGCCAACAATGAGCAGTTCTTC.